This TCR beta chain was sequenced during a study of Tregs in tolerant kidney transplant recipients. Study-wide findings and caveats: Activated donor B cell expansion appeared to reveal the most relevant donor-specific TCRbeta repertoire.

Worth noting for this clone: Antigen: not known.

Sequencing was performed with immunoSEQ multiplex PCR; in TCRdb, only in-frame clones are kept and a portion is missing. The sample lists fewer than 150,000 clones; roughly nine tenths were seen once. Thawed PBMCs were FACS-sorted into unstimulated CD4+CD25+CD127- regulatory T cells, CD4+CD25- non-regulatory cells, CD4 and CD8 cells. The CDR3 length is 17 residues. In germline, CDR1 is LNHDA, CDR2 SQIVND (reference sequence). The V and J ends lost 4 bases and 0 bases respectively, with 17 bases between them. The TCR sequence derives from a human donor in good health. The source material was CD4+ T cells from blood. This rearrangement joins TRBV19 to TRBJ2-3; D ambiguous. The CDR3, as DNA: TGTGCCAGTAGTAGTCCTTTGAGGCGATCTAGCACAGATACGCAGTATTTT. This gives the protein CASSSPLRRSSTDTQYF.